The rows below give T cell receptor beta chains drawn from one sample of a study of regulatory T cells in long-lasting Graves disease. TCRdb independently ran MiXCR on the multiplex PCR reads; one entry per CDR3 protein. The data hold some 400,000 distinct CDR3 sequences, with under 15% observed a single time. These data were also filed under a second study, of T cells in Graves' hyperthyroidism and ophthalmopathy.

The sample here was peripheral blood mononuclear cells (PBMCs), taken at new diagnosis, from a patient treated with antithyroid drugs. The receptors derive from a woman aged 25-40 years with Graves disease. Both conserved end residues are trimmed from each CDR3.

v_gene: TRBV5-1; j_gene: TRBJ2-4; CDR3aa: ASTMGDNKNIQY
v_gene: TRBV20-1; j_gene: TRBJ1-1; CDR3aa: SAPGQPTEAF
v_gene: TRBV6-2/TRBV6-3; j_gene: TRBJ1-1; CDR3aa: ASSYGDRANTEAF
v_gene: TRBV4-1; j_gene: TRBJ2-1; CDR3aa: ASSQDGLSNNEQF
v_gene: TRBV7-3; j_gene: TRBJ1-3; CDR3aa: ASSPGQSGNTIY
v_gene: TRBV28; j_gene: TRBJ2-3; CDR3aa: AIRRTSGTTTDTQY
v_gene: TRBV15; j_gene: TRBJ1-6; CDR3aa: ATSRDRGFGSPLH
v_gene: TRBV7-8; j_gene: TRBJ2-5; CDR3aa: ASSLKGQSSGETQY
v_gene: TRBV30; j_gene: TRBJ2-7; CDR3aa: AWSRLVHEQY
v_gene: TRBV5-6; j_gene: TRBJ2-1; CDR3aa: ASSLAGGAAYNEQF
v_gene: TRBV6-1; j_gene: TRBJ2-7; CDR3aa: ATHDTFYEQY
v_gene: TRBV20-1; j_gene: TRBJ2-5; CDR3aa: SARDEEGTRETQY
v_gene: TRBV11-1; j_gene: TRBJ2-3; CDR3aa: ASTRRGDTQY
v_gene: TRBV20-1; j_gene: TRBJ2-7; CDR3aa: SAFHPGSTHEQY
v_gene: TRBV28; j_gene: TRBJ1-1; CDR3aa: ASSMWTVWGRNTEAF
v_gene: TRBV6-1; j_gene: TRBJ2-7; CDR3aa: ASNEGFYEQY
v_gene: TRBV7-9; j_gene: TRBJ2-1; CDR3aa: ASSPAQLPDNEQF
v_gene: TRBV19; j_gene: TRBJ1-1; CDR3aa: ASSIQGKMNTEAF
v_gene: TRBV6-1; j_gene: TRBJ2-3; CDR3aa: ASSMNGGSTDTQY
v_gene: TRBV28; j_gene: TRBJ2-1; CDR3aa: ASTSRPGAQNEQF
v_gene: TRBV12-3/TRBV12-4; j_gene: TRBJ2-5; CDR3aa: ASRLGEETQY
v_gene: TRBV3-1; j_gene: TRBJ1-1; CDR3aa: ASSRGVTEAF
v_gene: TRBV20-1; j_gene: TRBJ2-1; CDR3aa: SATKLTSVPYNEQF
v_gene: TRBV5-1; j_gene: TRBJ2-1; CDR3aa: ASRHRGLAAHEQF
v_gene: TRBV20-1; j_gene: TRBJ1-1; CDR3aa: SAITGQGRLMNTEAF
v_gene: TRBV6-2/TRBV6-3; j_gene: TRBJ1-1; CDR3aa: ASTPTMGHSGTEAF
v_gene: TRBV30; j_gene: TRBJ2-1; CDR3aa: AWNVRRTGNEQF
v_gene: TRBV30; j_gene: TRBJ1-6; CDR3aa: AWSVTWGSPLH
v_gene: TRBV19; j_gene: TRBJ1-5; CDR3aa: ASSMGFISNQPQH
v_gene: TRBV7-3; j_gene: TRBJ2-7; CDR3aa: ASSPKTGGEQY
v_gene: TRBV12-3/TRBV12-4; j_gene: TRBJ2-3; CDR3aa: ASTLRRGDTQY
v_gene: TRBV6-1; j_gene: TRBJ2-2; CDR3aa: ASRSALGQMNTGELF
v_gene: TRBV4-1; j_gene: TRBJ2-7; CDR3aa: ASSQVAGKGYEQY
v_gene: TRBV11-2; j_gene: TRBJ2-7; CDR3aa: ASSFSGPGAASYEQY
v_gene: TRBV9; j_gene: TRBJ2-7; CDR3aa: ASSVGPVTYEQY
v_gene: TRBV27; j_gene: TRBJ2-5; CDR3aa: ASSLRAGRTSLETQY
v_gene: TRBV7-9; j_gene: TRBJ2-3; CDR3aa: ASSFSSGISTDTQY
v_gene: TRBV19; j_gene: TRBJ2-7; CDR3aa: ASSIESGDGTYEQY
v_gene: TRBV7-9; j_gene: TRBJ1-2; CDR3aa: ASSLGERDGYT
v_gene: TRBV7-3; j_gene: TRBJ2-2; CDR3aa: ASSLKGMGTGELF
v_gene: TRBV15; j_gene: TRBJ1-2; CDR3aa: ATSTDTQAGGDGYT